One sample yielded the 13 T cell receptor beta chains listed below, sequenced in a study of blood T cell repertoires in COVID-19. Libraries were prepared by immunoSEQ multiplex PCR; TCRdb keeps only in-frame clonotypes and omits some of them. The table lists 200,000 to 250,000 clones, 70% to 90% of them singletons, with 4.8% in the top ten. Sequenced sample: peripheral blood. These TCRs come from a woman between 40 and 55 years old with acute or convalescent COVID-19.

This sequence joins TRBV27 and TRBJ1-4, with 8 bases aligning to TRBD1. Losses at the gene ends were 1 base for V and 7 bases for J; bases not matched to a gene: 2. Germline assignment: CDR1 MNHEY and CDR2 SMNVEV (reference sequence). This CDR3 is 14 amino acids long. The DNA for the CDR3 is TGTGCCAGCAGTTTATGGCAGGGGGCTGAAAAACTGTTTTTT. The encoded protein is CASSLWQGAEKLFF.

J is TRBJ2-6 and V is TRBV5-1; D gene ambiguous. CDR1 and CDR2 (germline): SGHRS, YFSETQ. The V end was cut by 5 bases, the J end by 0 bases, with 15 bases between. This CDR3 contains 17 residues. CDR3 nucleotide sequence: TGCGCCAGCAGGGGCTCGAAAGACGGCTCTGGGGCCAACGTCCTGACTTTC. This translates into CASRGSKDGSGANVLTF.

The chain joins TRBV5-1 to TRBJ1-1, with TRBD1 as a possible D gene (6 bases). Trimming left V 3 bases short and J 0 bases short, with 12 bases between. CDR3 length: 15 residues. Germline assignment: CDR1 SGHRS and CDR2 YFSETQ. The CDR3 DNA is TGCGCCAGCAGCTCCCTCCAGGGGATGAACACTGAAGCTTTCTTT. The encoded protein is CASSSLQGMNTEAFF.

This clone was picked up a small number of times. The chain couples TRBV5-4 to TRBJ1-1; D not resolved. Trimming cost V 2 bases and J 0 bases, with 5 bases left between them. The germline V gene has CDR1 SGHNT and CDR2 YYREEE (reference sequence). The CDR3 is made up of 13 amino acids. In nucleotides, the CDR3 is TGTGCCAGCAGCTTTTCAGTGAACACTGAAGCTTTCTTT. It codes for CASSFSVNTEAFF.

The chain recombines TRBV5-6 with TRBJ2-4; the D gene is possibly TRBD1 (5 bases). From germline, CDR1 is SGHDT and CDR2 YYEEEE. CDR3 length: 13 amino acids. Trimming took off 4 bases at V and 7 bases at J, with 12 bases between the two ends. CDR3 DNA sequence: TGTGCCAGCAGCCAACCAGGGCACAACATTCAGTACTTC. Translated, it gives CASSQPGHNIQYF.

This sequence joins TRBV21-1 and TRBJ1-6; the tabulated D call, TRBD1, remains unverified against the DNA. TRBV21-1 is recorded as a pseudogene. There are 18 residues in the CDR3. Written as DNA, the CDR3 is TGTGCCAGCAGTCCGGGACAGCAGCTTAGCTCCTATAATTCACCCCTCCACTTT. Its protein is CASSPGQQLSSYNSPLHF.

V is TRBV4-1 and J is TRBJ1-3, with D tentatively TRBD1 (6 bases). The CDR3 sequence is 17 residues long. Germline V gives CDR1 MGHRA, CDR2 YSYEKL. Trimming removed 3 bases at V and 5 bases at J, with 20 bases between. DNA of the CDR3: TGCGCCAGCAGCCACTTATACAGGGACCTATCCAGAAACACCATATATTTT. Translating gives CASSHLYRDLSRNTIYF.

This rearrangement joins TRBV5-4 to TRBJ1-1; D might be TRBD1 (6 bases). Deletions cut 4 bases from V and 9 bases from J, with 13 bases between. This CDR3 is built from 12 residues. Germline V gene lookup returns CDR1 SGHNT and CDR2 YYREEE (reference sequence). The CDR3 sequence is CASSIGQTKAFF. For the CDR3, the DNA is TGTGCCAGCAGCATCGGACAGACTAAAGCTTTCTTT.

The genes are TRBV2 and TRBJ2-7, with a weak D call TRBD1 (5 bases). V shed 6 bases and J shed 1 base, with 13 bases lying between them. The CDR3 runs to 14 residues. The germline gives CDR1 SNHLY, CDR2 FYNNEI. The CDR3 reads CASRGLTVSYEQYV. The CDR3 DNA reads TGTGCCAGCAGGGGGTTGACAGTTTCCTACGAGCAGTACGTC.

The chain carries TRBV30 and TRBJ1-6; D gene ambiguous. CDR3 length: 13 residues. Trimming took off 7 bases at V and 7 bases at J, with 14 bases between the two ends. CDR1 is GTSNPN, CDR2 SVGIG, per germline (reference sequence). CDR3 nucleotides: TGTGCCTCCCGGATGAGGGAAAATTCACCCCTCCACTTT. Amino acids: CASRMRENSPLHF.

The V and J genes are TRBV23-1 and TRBJ2-1, with TRBD1 matching over 12 bases. TRBV23-1 carries the ORF label, with uncertain function. This CDR3 spans 18 amino acids. V shed 3 bases and J 10 bases; nucleotides not matched to a gene: 16. The CDR3 loop reads CASSQAFRDRGLVGEQFF. The CDR3 nucleotides read TGCGCCAGCAGTCAGGCTTTCCGGGACAGGGGGCTGGTGGGGGAGCAGTTCTTC.

This chain links TRBV7-2 with TRBJ1-2; 9 bases are shared with TRBD1. The germline gives CDR1 SGHTA, CDR2 FQGNSA. The CDR3 length is 15 residues. The V segment lost 1 base and the J segment 6 bases; nucleotides outside the gene matches: 6. Here the CDR3 reads CASSLEGTGKNGYTF. CDR3 nucleotides: TGTGCCAGCAGCTTAGAAGGGACAGGGAAGAATGGCTACACCTTC.

J is TRBJ1-1 and V is TRBV13; D is undetermined. CDR3 length equals 13 residues. V dropped 7 bases and J dropped 1 base, with 10 bases sitting between them. The germline CDR1 and CDR2 sequences are PRHDT and FYEKMQ (reference sequence). The CDR3 sequence: CASTEGSNTEAFF. The CDR3 DNA is TGTGCCAGCACGGAGGGATCGAACACTGAAGCTTTCTTT.